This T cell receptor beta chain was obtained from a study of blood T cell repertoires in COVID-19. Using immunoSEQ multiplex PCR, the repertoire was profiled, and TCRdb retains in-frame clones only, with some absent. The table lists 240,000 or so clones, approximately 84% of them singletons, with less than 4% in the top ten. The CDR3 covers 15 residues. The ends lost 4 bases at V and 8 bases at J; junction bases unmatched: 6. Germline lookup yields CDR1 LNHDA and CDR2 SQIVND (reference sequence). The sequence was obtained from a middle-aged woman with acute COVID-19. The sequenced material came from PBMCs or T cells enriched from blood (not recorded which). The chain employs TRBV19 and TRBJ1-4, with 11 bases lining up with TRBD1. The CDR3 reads CASSRTGGSEEKLFF. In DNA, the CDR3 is TGTGCCAGTAGTAGGACAGGGGGCTCCGAGGAAAAACTGTTTTTT.